A selection of T cell receptor beta chains follows, all from one sample in a study of shared clonotypes between healthy human individuals. The table came from immunoSEQ multiplex PCR; TCRdb's copy has only in-frame clones and leaves some out. This sample has 1.5 million to 2.5 million clones, with roughly 95% found just once. The source material was naive CD8+ T cells sorted from blood. Receptors were obtained from a man between 18 and 35 years old in good health. Both conserved end residues are part of each CDR3. D genes are given only for firm matches.

>14|TRBV30|-|TRBJ2-7
CAWSVEGISYEQYF
TGTGCCTGGAGTGTAGAAGGGATCTCCTACGAGCAGTACTTC
>15|TRBV5-6|-|TRBJ1-2
CASLEQNGLSYGYTF
TGTGCCAGCCTTGAACAAAACGGGCTAAGCTATGGCTACACCTTC
>13|TRBV29-1|TRBD2|TRBJ2-7
CSVTLAGYYEQYF
TGCAGTGTTACACTAGCGGGCTACTACGAGCAGTACTTC
>12|TRBV9|-|TRBJ2-3
CASGEGTDTQYF
TGTGCCAGCGGGGAGGGCACAGATACGCAGTATTTT
>15|TRBV18|TRBD1|TRBJ2-5
CASSRQGQVQETQYF
TGTGCCAGCTCACGACAGGGGCAGGTCCAAGAGACCCAGTACTTC
>12|TRBV6-1|-|TRBJ1-1
CASSDQGRKTFF
TGTGCCAGCAGTGATCAGGGTAGGAAAACTTTCTTT
>18|TRBV7-8|-|TRBJ2-5
CASSLAMIGALKTGSQYF
TGTGCCAGCAGCTTAGCAATGATCGGGGCCCTCAAAACAGGGTCCCAGTACTTC
>14|TRBV19|-|TRBJ1-2
CASSIDLENYGYTF
TGTGCCAGTAGTATAGATCTGGAGAACTATGGCTACACCTTC
>15|TRBV6-6|-|TRBJ2-5
CASSYSTLGGETQYF
TGTGCCAGCAGTTACTCGACACTCGGAGGGGAGACCCAGTACTTC
>13|TRBV5-4|TRBD1|TRBJ2-7
CASRSGTGVEQYF
TGTGCCAGCAGATCCGGGACAGGGGTCGAGCAGTACTTC
>15|TRBV7-2|-|TRBJ1-1
CASSFGTGANTEAFF
TGTGCCAGCAGCTTCGGGACGGGGGCGAACACTGAAGCTTTCTTT
>13|TRBV2|-|TRBJ2-7
CANRGGPAHEQYF
TGTGCCAACAGGGGGGGTCCCGCCCACGAGCAGTACTTC
>13|TRBV29-1|TRBD2|TRBJ2-7
CSVVGTSGYEQYF
TGCAGCGTTGTGGGGACTAGTGGCTACGAGCAGTACTTC
>14|TRBV7-9|TRBD1|TRBJ2-7
CASSHRDRVHEQYF
TGTGCCAGCAGCCACCGGGACAGGGTACACGAGCAGTACTTC
>15|TRBV6-1|-|TRBJ2-1
CASAELDSSYNEQFF
TGTGCCAGCGCCGAACTGGATAGCTCCTACAATGAGCAGTTCTTC
>15|TRBV5-1|TRBD1|TRBJ1-1
CASSSSGTGPTEAFF
TGCGCCAGCAGCTCATCCGGGACAGGGCCCACTGAAGCTTTCTTT